This T cell receptor beta chain is drawn from a study of cytomegalovirus exposure and HLA in healthy donors. Regarding the study as a whole: Presence/absence comparisons presumed near-even sequencing depth among donors.

As concerns this clone: Its target is not known.

Trimming pared 7 bases from V and 2 bases from J, leaving 18 bases between. The CDR3 has 15 residues. Looked up from germline, CDR1 is SGHNT and CDR2 is YYREEE (reference sequence). Healthy people donating bone marrow made up the donors. The PCR ran on 60 Vbeta and 13 Jbeta primers. Profiling relied on immunoSEQ multiplex PCR, and the TCRdb table lists in-frame clones only, not all of them. Altogether more than 150,000 clones are present, about three quarters being singletons, with the ten largest covering roughly 1.5%. The sequenced material came from PBMCs. This chain connects TRBV5-4 to TRBJ2-5; possible D gene TRBD1, 7 bases. The sequence was obtained from a man aged 18 to 29 in good health and CMV-seronegative. CDR3 DNA sequence: TGTGCCAGCGCGAGAACGACAGGGAGGCAAGAGACCCAGTACTTC. This gives the protein CASARTTGRQETQYF.